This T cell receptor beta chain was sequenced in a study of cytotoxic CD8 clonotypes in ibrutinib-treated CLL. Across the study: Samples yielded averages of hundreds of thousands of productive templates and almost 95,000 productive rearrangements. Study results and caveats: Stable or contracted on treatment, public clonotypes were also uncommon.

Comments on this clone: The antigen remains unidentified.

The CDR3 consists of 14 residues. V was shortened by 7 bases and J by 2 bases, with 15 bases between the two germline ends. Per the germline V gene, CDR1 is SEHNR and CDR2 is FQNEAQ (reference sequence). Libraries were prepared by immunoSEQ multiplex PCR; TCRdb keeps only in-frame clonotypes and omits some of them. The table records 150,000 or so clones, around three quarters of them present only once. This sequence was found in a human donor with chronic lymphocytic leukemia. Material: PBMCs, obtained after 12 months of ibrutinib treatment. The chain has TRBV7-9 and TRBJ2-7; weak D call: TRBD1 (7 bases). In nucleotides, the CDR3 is TGTGCCAGCACCAACGGAGGGGGCACCTACGAGCAGTACTTC. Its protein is CASTNGGGTYEQYF.